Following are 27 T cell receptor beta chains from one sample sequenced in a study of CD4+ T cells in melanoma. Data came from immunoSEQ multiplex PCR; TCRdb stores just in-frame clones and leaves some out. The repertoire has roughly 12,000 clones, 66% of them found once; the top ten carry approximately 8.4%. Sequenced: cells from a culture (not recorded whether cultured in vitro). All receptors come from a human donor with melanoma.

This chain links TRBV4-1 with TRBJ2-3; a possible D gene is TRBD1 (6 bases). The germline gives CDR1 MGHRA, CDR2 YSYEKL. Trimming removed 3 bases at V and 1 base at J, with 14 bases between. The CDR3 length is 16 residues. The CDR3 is CASSQFTGIGTDTQYF. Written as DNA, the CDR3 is TGCGCCAGCAGCCAGTTTACAGGGATTGGCACAGATACGCAGTATTTT.

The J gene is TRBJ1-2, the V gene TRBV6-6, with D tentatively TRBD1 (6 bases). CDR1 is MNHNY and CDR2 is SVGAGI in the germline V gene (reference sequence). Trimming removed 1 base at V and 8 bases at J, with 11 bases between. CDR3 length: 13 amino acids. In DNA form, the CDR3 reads TGTGCCAGCAGTTACTACAGGGCGGCCGGCTACACCTTC. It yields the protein CASSYYRAAGYTF.

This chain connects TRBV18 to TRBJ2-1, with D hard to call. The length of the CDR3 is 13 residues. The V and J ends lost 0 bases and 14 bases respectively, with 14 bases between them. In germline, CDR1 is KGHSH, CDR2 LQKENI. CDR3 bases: TGTGCCAGCTCACCACCAAGGAGAACAGTCGAGTTCTTC. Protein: CASSPPRRTVEFF.

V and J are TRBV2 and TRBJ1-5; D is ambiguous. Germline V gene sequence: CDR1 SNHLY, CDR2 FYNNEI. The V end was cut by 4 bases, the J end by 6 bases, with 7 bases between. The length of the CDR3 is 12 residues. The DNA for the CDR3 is TGTGCCAGCAGTGGCCCCAGTCAGCCCCAGCATTTT. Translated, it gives CASSGPSQPQHF.

CDR3 amino acids: CAWSDTGGRLGEQYF. The CDR3 DNA follows: TGTGCCTGGAGCGACACAGGGGGCCGTCTGGGAGAGCAGTACTTC. This chain uses TRBV30 with TRBJ2-7, with 9 bases lining up with TRBD1. CDR1 is GTSNPN and CDR2 is SVGIG in the germline V gene (reference sequence). V shed 3 bases, J shed 7 bases, and the junction held 13 bases outside the gene matches. The CDR3 length is 15 residues.

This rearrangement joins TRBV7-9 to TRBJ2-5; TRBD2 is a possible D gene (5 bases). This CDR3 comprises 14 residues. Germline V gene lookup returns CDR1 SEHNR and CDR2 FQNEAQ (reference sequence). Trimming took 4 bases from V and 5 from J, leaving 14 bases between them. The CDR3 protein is CASSSSSSGETQYF. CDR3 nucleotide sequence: TGTGCCAGCAGCTCTTCTAGCTCTGGCGAGACCCAGTACTTC.

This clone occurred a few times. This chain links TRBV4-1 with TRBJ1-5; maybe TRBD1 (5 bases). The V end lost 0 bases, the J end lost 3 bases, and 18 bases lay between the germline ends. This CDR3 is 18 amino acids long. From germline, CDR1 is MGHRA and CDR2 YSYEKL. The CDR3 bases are TGCGCCAGCAGCCAAGAGGGGACCCGGGGCTTCTACAATCAGCCCCAGCATTTT. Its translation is CASSQEGTRGFYNQPQHF.

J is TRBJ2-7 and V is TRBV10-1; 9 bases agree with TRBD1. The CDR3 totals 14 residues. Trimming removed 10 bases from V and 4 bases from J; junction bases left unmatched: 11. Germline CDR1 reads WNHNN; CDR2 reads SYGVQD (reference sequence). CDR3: CATPRDRVKYEQYF. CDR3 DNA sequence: TGCGCCACCCCCCGGGACAGGGTAAAATACGAGCAGTACTTC.

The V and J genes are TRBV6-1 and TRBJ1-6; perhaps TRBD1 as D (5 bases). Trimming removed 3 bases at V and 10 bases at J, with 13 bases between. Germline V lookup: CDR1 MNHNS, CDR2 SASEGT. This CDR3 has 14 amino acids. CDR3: CASSDGRVGSPLHF. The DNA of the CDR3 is TGTGCCAGCAGTGATGGCAGGGTGGGATCACCCCTCCACTTT.

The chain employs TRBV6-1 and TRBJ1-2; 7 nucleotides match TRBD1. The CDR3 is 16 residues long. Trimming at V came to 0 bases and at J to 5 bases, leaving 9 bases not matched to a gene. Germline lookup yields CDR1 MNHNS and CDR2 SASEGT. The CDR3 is CASSEAWGTASYGYTF. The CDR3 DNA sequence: TGTGCCAGCAGTGAAGCGTGGGGGACAGCCTCTTATGGCTACACCTTC.

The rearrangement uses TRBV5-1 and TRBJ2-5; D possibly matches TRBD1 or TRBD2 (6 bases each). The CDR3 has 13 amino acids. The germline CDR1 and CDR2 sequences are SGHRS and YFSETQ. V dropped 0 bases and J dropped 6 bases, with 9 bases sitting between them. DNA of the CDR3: TGCGCCAGCAGCTTGGGGGGGGCTCAGACCCAGTACTTC. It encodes CASSLGGAQTQYF. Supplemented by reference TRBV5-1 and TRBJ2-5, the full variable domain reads KAGVTQTPRYLIKTRGQQVTLSCSPISGHRSVSWYQQTPGQGLQFLFEYFSETQRNKGNFPGRFSGRQFSNSRSEMNVSTLELGDSALYLCASSLGGAQTQYFGPGTRLLVL.

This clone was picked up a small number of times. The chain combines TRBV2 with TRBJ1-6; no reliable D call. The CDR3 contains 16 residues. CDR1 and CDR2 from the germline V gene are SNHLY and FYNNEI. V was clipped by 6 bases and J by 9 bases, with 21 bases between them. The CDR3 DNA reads TGTGCCAGCAGCGTGGACCGAGCCGGAGAGGGTTCACCCCTCCACTTT. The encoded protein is CASSVDRAGEGSPLHF.

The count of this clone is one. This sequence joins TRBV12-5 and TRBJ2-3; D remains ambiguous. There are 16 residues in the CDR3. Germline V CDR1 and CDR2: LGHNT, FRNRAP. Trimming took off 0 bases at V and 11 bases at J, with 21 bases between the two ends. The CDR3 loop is CASGLVLDPLDHGQYF. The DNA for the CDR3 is TGTGCTAGTGGTTTGGTATTGGACCCACTGGACCATGGGCAGTATTTT. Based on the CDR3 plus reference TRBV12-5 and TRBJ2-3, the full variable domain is DARVTQTPRHKVTEMGQEVTMRCQPILGHNTVFWYRQTMMQGLELLAYFRNRAPLDDSGMPKDRFSAEMPDATLATLKIQPSEPRDSAVYFCASGLVLDPLDHGQYFGPGTRLTVL.

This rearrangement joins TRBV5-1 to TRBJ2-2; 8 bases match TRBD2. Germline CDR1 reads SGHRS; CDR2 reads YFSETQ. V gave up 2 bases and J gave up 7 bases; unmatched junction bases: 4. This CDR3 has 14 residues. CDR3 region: CASSFRGGNGELFF. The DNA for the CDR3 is TGCGCCAGCAGCTTTCGGGGGGGTAACGGGGAGCTGTTTTTT.

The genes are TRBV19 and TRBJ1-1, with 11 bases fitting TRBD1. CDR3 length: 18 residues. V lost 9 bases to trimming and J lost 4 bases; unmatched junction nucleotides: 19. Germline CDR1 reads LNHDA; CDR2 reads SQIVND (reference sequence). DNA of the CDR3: TGTGCCAGCCTCGCTAACCGGGACAGGGGGTGGAAGAGCACTGAAGCTTTCTTT. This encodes CASLANRDRGWKSTEAFF.

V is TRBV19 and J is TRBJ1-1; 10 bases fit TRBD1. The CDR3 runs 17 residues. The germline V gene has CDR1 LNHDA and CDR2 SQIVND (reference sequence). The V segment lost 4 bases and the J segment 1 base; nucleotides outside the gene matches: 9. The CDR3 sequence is CASSTPTGGFRNTEAFF. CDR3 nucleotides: TGTGCCAGTAGTACCCCGACAGGGGGCTTCCGGAACACTGAAGCTTTCTTT.

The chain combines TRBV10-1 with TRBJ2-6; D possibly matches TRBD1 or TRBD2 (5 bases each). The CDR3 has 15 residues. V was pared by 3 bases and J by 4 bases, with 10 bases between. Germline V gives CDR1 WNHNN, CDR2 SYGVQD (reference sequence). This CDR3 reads CASSDGGTGANVLTF. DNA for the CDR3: TGCGCCAGCAGTGATGGGGGAACCGGGGCCAACGTCCTGACTTTC.

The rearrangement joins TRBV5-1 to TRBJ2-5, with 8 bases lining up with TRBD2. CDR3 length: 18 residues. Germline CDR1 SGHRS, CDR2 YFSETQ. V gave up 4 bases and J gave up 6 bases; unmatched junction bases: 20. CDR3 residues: CASSPQPAGAALRKTQYF. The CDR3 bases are TGCGCCAGCAGCCCCCAACCAGCGGGGGCCGCCCTTAGGAAGACCCAGTACTTC.

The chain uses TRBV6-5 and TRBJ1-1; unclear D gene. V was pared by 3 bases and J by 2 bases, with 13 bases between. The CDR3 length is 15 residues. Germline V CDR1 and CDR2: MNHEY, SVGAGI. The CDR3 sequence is CASSYLRVRNTEAFF. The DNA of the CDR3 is TGTGCCAGCAGTTATCTCCGGGTAAGAAACACTGAAGCTTTCTTT.

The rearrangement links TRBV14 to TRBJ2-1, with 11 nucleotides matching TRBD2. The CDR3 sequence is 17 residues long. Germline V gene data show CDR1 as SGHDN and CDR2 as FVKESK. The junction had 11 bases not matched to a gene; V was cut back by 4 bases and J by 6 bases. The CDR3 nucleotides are TGTGCCAGCAGCCCAAGGAAATTAGCGGGGGGGCTCAATGAGCAGTTCTTC. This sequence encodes CASSPRKLAGGLNEQFF.

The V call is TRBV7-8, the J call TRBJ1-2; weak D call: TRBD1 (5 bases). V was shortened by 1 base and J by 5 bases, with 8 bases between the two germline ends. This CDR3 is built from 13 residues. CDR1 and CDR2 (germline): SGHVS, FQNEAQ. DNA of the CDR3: TGTGCCAGCAGCTTAGGCAGGGTGTATGGCTACACCTTC. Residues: CASSLGRVYGYTF.

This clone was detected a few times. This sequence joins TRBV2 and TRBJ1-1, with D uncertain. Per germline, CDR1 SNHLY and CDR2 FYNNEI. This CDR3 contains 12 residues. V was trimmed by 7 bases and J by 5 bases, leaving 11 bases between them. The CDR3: CASMGPSTEAFF. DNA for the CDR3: TGTGCCAGCATGGGCCCCTCAACTGAAGCTTTCTTT.

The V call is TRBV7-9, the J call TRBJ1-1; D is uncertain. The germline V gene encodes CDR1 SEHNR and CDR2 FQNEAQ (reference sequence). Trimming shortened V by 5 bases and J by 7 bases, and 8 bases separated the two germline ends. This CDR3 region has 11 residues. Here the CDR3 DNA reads TGTGCCAGCAGCCTGACGGTTGAAGCTTTCTTT. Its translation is CASSLTVEAFF.

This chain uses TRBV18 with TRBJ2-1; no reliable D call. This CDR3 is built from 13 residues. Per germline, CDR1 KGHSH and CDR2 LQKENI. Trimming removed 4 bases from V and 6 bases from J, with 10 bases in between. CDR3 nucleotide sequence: TGTGCCAGCTCACAGGGAACCGGCAATGAGCAGTTCTTC. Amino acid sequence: CASSQGTGNEQFF.

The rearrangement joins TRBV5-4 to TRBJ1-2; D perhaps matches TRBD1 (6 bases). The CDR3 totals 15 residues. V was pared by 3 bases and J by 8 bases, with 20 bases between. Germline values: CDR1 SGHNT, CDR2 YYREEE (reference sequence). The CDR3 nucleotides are TGTGCCAGCAGCTCAGATGACAGGTCCTTGTCGGGCTACACCTTC. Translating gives CASSSDDRSLSGYTF. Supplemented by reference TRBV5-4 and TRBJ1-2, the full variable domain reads ETGVTQSPTHLIKTRGQQVTLRCSSQSGHNTVSWYQQALGQGPQFIFQYYREEENGRGNFPPRFSGLQFPNYSSELNVNALELDDSALYLCASSSDDRSLSGYTFGSGTRLTVV.

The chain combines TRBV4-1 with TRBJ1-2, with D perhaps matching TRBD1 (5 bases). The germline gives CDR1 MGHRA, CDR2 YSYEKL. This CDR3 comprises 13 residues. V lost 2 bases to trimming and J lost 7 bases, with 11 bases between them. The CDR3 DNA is TGCGCCAGCAGCCAACAGGGAGTGTCTGGCTACACCTTC. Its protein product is CASSQQGVSGYTF.

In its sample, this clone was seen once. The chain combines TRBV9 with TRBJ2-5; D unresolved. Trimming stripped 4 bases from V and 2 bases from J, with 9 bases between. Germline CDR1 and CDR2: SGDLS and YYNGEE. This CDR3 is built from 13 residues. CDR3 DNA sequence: TGTGCCAGCAGCCCCCGGATGCAAGAGACCCAGTACTTC. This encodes CASSPRMQETQYF.